This T cell receptor beta chain derives from a study of post-analysis software for immune sequencing data. The overall study: The courses of disease that were included comprised relapsing-remitting, secondary progressive and progressive-relapsing multiple sclerosis. Study-wide results and caveats: Multiple sclerosis patients had significantly lower normalized Chao1 diversity than controls. Elevated frequency relative to controls characterized several TRBV segments in patients, TRBV5-6, TRBV5-1 and TRBV20-1 among them. Samples made in the same batch grouped tightly together by F measure.

In the case of this clonotype: Its cognate antigen is unknown.

The library was made from cDNA and included unique molecular identifiers. cDNA molecules numbering about 480,000 came from roughly 0.93 to 9.6 million T cells. TCRdb reprocessed the PCR reads via MiXCR and lists one record per CDR3 protein. The sample yields about 770,000 distinct CDR3 sequences, around 45% seen once. Trimming removed 1 base from V and 1 base from J, with 12 bases in between. In germline, CDR1 is DFQATT, CDR2 SNEGSKA (reference sequence). The CDR3 length is 15 residues. This receptor was obtained from a girl between 5 and 17 years old with multiple sclerosis. The sequencing sample was made of blood. The rearrangement joins TRBV20-1 to TRBJ2-3; D might be TRBD1 (5 bases). The CDR3 reads CSARVDSRGTDTQYF. DNA for the CDR3: TGCAGTGCTAGAGTCGACAGTAGGGGCACAGATACGCAGTATTTT.